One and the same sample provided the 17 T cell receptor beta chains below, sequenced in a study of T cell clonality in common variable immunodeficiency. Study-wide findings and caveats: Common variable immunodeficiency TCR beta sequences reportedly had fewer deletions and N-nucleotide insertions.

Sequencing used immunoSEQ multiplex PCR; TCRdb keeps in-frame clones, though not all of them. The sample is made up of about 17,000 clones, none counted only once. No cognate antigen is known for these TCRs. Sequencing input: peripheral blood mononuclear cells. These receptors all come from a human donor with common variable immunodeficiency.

CDR3 bases read: TGTGCCAGCAGCTTAGTGCGGGAGACC. Translated: CASSLVRET. The entire CDR3 is CASSLVRETQYF. The chain combines TRBV7-9 with TRBJ2-5; D call uncertain. The read ends 3 residues before the CDR3 terminus; that terminus is restored from the germline J gene. CDR1 is SEHNR, CDR2 FQNEAQ, per germline (reference sequence). This CDR3 is 12 amino acids long. Trimming shortened V by 1 base and J by 5 bases, and 5 bases separated the two germline ends. Full variable domain (missing parts from reference TRBV7-9 and TRBJ2-5): DTGVSQNPRHKITKRGQNVTFRCDPISEHNRLYWYRQTLGQGPEFLTYFQNEAQLEKSRLLSDRFSAERPKGSFSTLEIQRTEQGDSAMYLCASSLVRETQYFGPGTRLLVL.

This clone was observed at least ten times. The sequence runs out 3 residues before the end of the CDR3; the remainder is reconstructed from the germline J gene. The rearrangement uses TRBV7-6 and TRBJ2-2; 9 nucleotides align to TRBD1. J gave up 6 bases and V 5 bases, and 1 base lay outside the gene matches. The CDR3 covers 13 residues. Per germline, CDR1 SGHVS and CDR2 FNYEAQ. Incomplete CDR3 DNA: TGTGCCAGCAGCAGACAGGGGGCCGGGGAG. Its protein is CASSRQGAGE. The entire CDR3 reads CASSRQGAGELFF.

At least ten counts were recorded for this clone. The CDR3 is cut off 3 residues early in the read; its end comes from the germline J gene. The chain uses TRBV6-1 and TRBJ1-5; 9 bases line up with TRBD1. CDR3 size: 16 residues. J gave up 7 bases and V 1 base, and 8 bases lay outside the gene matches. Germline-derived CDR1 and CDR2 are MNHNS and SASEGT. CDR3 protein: CASSEVRGTGYQPQHF. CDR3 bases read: TGTGCCAGCAGTGAAGTCAGGGGGACAGGGTACCAGCCC.

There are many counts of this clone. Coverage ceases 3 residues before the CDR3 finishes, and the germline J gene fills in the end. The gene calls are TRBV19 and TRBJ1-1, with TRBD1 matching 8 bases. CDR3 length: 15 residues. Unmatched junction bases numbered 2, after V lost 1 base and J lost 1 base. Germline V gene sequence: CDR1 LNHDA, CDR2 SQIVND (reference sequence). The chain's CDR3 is CASSIVTGGNTEAFF. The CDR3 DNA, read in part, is TGTGCCAGTAGTATAGTTACAGGGGGGAACACTGAA.

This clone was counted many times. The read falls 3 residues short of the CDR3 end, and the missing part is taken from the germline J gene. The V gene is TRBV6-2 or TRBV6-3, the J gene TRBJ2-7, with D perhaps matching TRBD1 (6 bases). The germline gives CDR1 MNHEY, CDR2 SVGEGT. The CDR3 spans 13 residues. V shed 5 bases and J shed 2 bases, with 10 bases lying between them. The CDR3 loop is CASSRDMTYEQYF. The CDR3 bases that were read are TGTGCCAGCAGTCGGGACATGACCTACGAG.

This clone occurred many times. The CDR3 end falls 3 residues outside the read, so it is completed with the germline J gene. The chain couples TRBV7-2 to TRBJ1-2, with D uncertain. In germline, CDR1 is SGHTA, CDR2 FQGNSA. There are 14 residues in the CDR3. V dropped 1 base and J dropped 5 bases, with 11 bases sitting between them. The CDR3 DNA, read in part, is TGTGCCAGCAGCTTAGATGGCCAGAATTATGGC. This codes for CASSLDGQNYG. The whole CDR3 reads CASSLDGQNYGYTF.

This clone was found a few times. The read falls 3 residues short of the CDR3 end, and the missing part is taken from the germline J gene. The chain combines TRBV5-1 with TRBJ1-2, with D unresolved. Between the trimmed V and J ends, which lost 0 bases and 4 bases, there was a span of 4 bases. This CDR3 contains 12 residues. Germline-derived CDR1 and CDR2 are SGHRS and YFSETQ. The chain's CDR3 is CASSLDSYGYTF. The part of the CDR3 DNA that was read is TGCGCCAGCAGCTTGGATAGCTATGGC.

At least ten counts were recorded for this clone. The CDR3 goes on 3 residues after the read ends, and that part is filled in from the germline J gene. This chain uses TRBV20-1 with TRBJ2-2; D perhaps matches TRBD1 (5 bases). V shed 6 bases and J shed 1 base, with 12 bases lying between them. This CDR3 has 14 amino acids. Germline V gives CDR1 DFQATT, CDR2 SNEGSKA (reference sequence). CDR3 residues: CSAKNDRNTGELFF. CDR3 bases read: TGCAGTGCGAAAAACGACAGGAACACCGGGGAG.

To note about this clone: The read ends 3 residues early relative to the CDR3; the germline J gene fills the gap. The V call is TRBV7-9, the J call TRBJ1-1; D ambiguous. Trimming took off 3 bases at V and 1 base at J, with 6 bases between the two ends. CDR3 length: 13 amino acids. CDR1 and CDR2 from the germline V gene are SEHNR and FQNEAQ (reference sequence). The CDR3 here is CASSLGANTEAFF. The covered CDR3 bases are TGTGCCAGCAGCTTGGGCGCGAACACTGAA.

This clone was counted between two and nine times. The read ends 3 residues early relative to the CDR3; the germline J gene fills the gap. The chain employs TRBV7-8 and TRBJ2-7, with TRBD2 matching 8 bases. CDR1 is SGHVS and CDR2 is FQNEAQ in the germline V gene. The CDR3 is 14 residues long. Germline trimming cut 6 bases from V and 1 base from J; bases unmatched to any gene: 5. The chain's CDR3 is CASREREQSYEQYF. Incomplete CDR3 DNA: TGTGCCAGCAGGGAGCGGGAGCAGTCCTACGAG.

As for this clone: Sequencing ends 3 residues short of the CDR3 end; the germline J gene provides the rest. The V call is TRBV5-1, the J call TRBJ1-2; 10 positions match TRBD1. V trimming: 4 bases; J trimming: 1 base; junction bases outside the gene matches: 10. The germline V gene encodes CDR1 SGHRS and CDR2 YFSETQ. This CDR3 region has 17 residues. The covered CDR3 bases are TGCGCCAGCAGCCCTCGGACAGGGGGTTGGGGTAACTATGGC. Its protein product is CASSPRTGGWGNYG. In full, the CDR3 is CASSPRTGGWGNYGYTF.

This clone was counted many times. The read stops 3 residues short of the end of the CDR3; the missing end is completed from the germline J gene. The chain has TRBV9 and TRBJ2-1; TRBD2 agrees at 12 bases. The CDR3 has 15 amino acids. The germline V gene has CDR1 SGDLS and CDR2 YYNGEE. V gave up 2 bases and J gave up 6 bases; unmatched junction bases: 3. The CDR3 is CASSVSSGRANEQFF. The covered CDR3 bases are TGTGCCAGCAGCGTCTCTAGCGGGAGGGCCAATGAG.

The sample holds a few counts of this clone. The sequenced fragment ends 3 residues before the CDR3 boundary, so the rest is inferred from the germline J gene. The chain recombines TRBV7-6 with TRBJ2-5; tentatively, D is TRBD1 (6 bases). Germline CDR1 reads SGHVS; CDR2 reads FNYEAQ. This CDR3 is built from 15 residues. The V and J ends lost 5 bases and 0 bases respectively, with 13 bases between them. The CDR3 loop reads CASSPTGQNQETQYF. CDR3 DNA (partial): TGTGCCAGCAGCCCAACCGGACAGAACCAAGAGACC.

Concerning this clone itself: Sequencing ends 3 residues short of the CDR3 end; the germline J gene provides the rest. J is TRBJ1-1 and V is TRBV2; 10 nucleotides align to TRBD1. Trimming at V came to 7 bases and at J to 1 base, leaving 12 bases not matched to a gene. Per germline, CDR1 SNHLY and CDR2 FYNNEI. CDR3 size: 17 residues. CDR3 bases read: TGTGCCAGCAAGGGCAATTCTCGGACAGGGGGGAACACTGAA. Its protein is CASKGNSRTGGNTE. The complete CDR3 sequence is CASKGNSRTGGNTEAFF.

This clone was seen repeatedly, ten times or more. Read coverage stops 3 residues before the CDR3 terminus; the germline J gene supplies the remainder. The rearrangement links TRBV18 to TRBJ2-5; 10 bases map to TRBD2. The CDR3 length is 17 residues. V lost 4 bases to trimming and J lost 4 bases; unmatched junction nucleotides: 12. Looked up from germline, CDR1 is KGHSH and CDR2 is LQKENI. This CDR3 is CASSQDGLAGVGETQYF. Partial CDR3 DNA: TGTGCCAGCTCACAAGACGGGCTAGCGGGAGTGGGAGAGACC. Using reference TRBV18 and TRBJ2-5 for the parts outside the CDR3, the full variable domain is NAGVMQNPRHLVRRRGQEARLRCSPMKGHSHVYWYRQLPEEGLKFMVYLQKENIIDESGMPKERFSAEFPKEGPSILRIQQVVRGDSAAYFCASSQDGLAGVGETQYFGPGTRLLVL.

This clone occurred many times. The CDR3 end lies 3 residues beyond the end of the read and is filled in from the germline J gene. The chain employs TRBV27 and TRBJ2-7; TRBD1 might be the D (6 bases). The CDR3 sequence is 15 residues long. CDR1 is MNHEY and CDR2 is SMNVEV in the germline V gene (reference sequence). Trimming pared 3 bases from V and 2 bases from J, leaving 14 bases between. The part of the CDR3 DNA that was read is TGTGCCAGCAGTTTCGGTAGCAGGGGACCCTACGAG. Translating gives CASSFGSRGPYE. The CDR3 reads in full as CASSFGSRGPYEQYF.

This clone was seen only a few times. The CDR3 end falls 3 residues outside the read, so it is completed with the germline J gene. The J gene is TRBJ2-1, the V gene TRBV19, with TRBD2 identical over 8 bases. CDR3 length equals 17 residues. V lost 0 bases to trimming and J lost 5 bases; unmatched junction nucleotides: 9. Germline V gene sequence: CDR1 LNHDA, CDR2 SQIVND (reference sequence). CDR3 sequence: CASSIEVIAGRNNEQFF. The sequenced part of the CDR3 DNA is TGTGCCAGTAGTATAGAGGTAATAGCGGGGCGCAACAATGAG. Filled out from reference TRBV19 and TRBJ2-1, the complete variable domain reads DGGITQSPKYLFRKEGQNVTLSCEQNLNHDAMYWYRQDPGQGLRLIYYSQIVNDFQKGDIAEGYSVSREKKESFPLTVTSAQKNPTAFYLCASSIEVIAGRNNEQFFGPGTRLTVL.